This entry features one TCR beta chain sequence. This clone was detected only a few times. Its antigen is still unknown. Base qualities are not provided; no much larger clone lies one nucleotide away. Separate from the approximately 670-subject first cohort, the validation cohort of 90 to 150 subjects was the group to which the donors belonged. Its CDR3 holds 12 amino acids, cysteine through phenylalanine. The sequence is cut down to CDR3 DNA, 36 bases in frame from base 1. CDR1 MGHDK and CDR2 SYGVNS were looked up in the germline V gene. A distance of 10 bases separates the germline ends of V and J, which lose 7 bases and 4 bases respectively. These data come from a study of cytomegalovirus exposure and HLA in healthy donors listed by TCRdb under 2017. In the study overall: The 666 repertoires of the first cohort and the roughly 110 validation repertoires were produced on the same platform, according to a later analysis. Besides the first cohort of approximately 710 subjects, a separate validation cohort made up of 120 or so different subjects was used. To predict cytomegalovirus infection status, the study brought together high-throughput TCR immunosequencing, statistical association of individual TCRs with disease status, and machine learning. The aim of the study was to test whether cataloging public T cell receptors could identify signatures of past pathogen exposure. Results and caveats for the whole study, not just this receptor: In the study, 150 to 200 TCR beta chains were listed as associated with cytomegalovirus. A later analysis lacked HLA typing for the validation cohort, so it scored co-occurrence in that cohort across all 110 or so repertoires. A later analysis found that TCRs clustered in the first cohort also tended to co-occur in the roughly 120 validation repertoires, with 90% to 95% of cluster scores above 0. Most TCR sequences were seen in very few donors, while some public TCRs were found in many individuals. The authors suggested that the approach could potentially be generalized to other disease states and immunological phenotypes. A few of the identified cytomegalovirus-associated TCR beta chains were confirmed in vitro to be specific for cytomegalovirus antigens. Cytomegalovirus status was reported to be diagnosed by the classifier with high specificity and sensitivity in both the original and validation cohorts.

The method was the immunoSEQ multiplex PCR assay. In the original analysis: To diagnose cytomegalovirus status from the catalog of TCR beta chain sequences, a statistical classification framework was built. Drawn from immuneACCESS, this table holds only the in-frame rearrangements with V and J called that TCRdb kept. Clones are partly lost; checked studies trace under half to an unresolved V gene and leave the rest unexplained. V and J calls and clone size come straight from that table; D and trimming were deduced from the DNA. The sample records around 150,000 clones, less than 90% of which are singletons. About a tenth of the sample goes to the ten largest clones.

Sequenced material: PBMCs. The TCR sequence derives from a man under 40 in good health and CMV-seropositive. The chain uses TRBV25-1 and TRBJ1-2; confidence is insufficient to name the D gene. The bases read TGTGCCAGCACGAACTCTATCTATGGCTACACCTTC. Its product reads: CASTNSIYGYTF.